This T cell receptor beta chain was recorded in a study of blood T cell repertoires in COVID-19. About the research overall: Acute-phase and convalescent COVID-19 samples originated in the United States, Italy and Spain. The cDNA or gDNA used as material had been derived from T cells, B-cell-depleted T cells, or PBMCs.

Per the germline V gene, CDR1 is KGHDR and CDR2 is SFDVKD. This CDR3 contains 16 residues. Trimming cost V 3 bases and J 1 base, with 12 bases left between them. This clone has more than one count but fewer than ten. Source study methods: Estimated nucleated cell counts came from reference gene primer amplification. Some clones are missing from TCRdb's copy, which holds only in-frame ones; the method was immunoSEQ multiplex PCR. That table is the source of V, J and clone size, and D and trimming were worked out from the DNA. This table has around 110,000 clones, 80% to 85% appearing once. The receptor was derived from an older woman with acute or convalescent COVID-19. The chain carries TRBV24-1 and TRBJ2-1, with a possible D match to TRBD1 (6 bases). Material: peripheral blood. The CDR3 loop reads CATSDMRGSSYNEQFF. The CDR3 DNA reads TGTGCCACCAGTGATATGAGGGGGAGTTCCTACAATGAGCAGTTCTTC.